The 5 T cell receptor beta chains below come from one sample, sequenced in a study of cytomegalovirus exposure and HLA in healthy donors. The PCR had 60 Vbeta and 13 Jbeta primers. TCRdb's copy holds only in-frame clones and misses some; the assay was immunoSEQ multiplex PCR. This sample has around 92,000 clones, with 75% to 85% found just once. The sequenced material came from PBMCs. These receptors were obtained from a man younger than 30 in good health and CMV-seronegative.

The chain combines TRBV19 with TRBJ1-2; no reliable D call. The V gene's germline CDR1 is LNHDA and CDR2 SQIVND (reference sequence). The V end lost 8 bases, the J end lost 2 bases, and 6 bases lay between the germline ends. This CDR3 is built from 11 residues. CDR3 in amino acids: CASSRNYGYTF. The CDR3 DNA sequence: TGTGCCAGTTCGCGCAACTATGGCTACACCTTC.

J is TRBJ1-6 and V is TRBV6-6; 7 bases align to TRBD1. Germline CDR1 is MNHNY and CDR2 is SVGAGI (reference sequence). V lost 6 bases to trimming and J lost 6 bases; unmatched junction nucleotides: 8. The CDR3 runs to 15 residues. The CDR3 sequence is CASSKQGPLNSPLHF. The CDR3, as DNA: TGTGCCAGCAGCAAACAGGGGCCCCTTAATTCACCCCTCCACTTT.

This clone is a singleton in its sample. The chain carries TRBV19 and TRBJ2-7, with D maybe TRBD1 (6 bases). V was pared by 2 bases and J by 5 bases, with 19 bases between. This CDR3 region has 16 residues. Per germline, CDR1 LNHDA and CDR2 SQIVND (reference sequence). The CDR3 loop reads CASSIYGSGALDEQYF. The CDR3 region has the DNA TGTGCCAGTAGTATATATGGGTCAGGGGCGCTGGACGAGCAGTACTTC.

The rearrangement joins TRBV6-5 to TRBJ1-2, with D perhaps TRBD1 (5 bases). Germline CDR1 MNHEY, CDR2 SVGAGI. Trimming left V 8 bases short and J 6 bases short, with 19 bases between. This CDR3 is 14 amino acids long. The CDR3 here is CASPKSAGFDGYTF. As DNA, the CDR3 is TGTGCCAGCCCTAAATCAGCAGGGTTTGATGGCTACACCTTC.

The gene calls are TRBV19 and TRBJ1-2; no firm D call. Germline V gene sequence: CDR1 LNHDA, CDR2 SQIVND (reference sequence). Trimming cost V 5 bases and J 8 bases, with 12 bases left between them. The CDR3 covers 12 residues. The DNA for the CDR3 is TGTGCCAGTAGTCCCCCCGGGGAAGGCTACACCTTC. Translating gives CASSPPGEGYTF.